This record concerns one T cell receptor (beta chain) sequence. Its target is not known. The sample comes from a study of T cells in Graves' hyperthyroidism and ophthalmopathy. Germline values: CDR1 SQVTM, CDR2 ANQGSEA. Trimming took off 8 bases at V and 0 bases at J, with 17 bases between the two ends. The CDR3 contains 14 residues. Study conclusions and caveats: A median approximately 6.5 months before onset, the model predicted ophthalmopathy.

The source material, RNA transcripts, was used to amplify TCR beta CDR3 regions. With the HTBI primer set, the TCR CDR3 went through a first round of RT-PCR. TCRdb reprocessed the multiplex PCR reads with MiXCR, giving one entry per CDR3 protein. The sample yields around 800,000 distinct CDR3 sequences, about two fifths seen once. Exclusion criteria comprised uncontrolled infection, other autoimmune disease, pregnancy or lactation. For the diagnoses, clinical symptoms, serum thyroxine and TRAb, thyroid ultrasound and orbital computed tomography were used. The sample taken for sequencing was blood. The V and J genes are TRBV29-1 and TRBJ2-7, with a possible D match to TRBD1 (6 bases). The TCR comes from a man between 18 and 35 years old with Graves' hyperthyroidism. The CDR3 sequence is CSLEGQGFSYEQYF. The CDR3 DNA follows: TGCAGCTTAGAAGGGCAGGGGTTCTCCTACGAGCAGTACTTC.